The 4 T cell receptor beta chains reported below all come from one sample, sequenced in a study of OX40 agonist ivuxolimab in advanced cancers. Profiled with immunoSEQ multiplex PCR; TCRdb holds only in-frame clones, not every one. The sample gives roughly 48,000 clones, around 84% of which show up once; 0.95% to 1.3% is in the top ten. This material consisted of CD4+ or CD8+ T cells sorted from blood, taken in a trial of the OX40 agonist ivuxolimab. The receptors shown here come from an adult with an advanced solid tumor such as melanoma, head and neck, liver or kidney cancer.

In nucleotides, the CDR3 is TGTGCCAGCACTCTCCACGGATTAAGTGAAAAACTGTTTTTT. Its translation: CASTLHGLSEKLFF. V usage is TRBV5-6 and J usage is TRBJ1-4; D gene unclear. V gave up 6 bases and J gave up 7 bases, with 16 bases separating them. CDR1 is SGHDT, CDR2 YYEEEE, per germline. CDR3 size: 14 residues.

This clone was seen a handful of times. The chain uses TRBV11-2 and TRBJ1-3; D not certain. Trimming left V 5 bases short and J 1 base short, with 9 bases between. Germline V gene data show CDR1 as SGHAT and CDR2 as FQNNGV. This CDR3 has 14 residues. The CDR3 sequence is CASSGPSSGNTIYF. CDR3 DNA sequence: TGTGCCAGCAGCGGCCCCTCTTCTGGAAACACCATATATTTT.

This rearrangement joins TRBV6-1 to TRBJ2-7; TRBD2 aligns across 7 bases. With 1 base clipped from V and 4 bases from J, the junction kept 10 bases outside the gene matches. Germline values: CDR1 MNHNS, CDR2 SASEGT. The CDR3 has 16 amino acids. CDR3 coding DNA: TGTGCCAGCAGTGAAGTGGGCCAGCGGGACTGGTACGAGCAGTACTTC. Its translation: CASSEVGQRDWYEQYF.

The chain uses TRBV6-1 and TRBJ2-1, with 8 bases that match TRBD2. Germline CDR1 is MNHNS and CDR2 is SASEGT. J gave up 6 bases and V 4 bases, and 11 bases lay outside the gene matches. This CDR3 has 16 residues. The CDR3 reads CASSGIAGRAVNEQFF. The CDR3 nucleotides read TGTGCCAGCAGTGGAATAGCGGGGCGGGCCGTCAATGAGCAGTTCTTC.